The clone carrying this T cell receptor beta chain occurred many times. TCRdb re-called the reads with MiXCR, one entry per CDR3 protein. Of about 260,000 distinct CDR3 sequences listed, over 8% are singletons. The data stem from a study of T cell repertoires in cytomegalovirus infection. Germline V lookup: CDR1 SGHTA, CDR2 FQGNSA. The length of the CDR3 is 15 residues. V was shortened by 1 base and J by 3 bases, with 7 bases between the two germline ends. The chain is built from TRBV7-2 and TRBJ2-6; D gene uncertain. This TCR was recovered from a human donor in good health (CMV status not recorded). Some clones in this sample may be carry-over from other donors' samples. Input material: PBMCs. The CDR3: CASSLEVGGANVLTF. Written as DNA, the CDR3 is TGTGCCAGCAGCTTAGAGGTTGGTGGGGCCAACGTCCTGACTTTC.